These T cell receptor beta chains were read from a single sample in a study of shared clonotypes between healthy human individuals. This table comes from immunoSEQ multiplex PCR, and its TCRdb copy is limited to in-frame clones, with some not included. This table holds over 850,000 clones, about 84% found once. The sequenced sample was memory CD4+ T cells from PBMCs. Every receptor here comes from a young man in good health. Some clones in this sample may be carry-over from other donors' samples. CDR3s include the opening cysteine and the closing phenylalanine or tryptophan. D genes are given only for firm matches. A row's size may be missing; if present it is once, few, many or a size class.

D gene	J gene	V gene	clone size	CDR3 protein	CDR3 DNA
TRBD1	TRBJ1-1	TRBV7-9	-	CASSYTTGGGSWDTEAFF	TGTGCCAGCAGCTACACAACAGGGGGCGGTAGTTGGGACACTGAAGCTTTCTTT
-	TRBJ1-5	TRBV28	-	CASSLEGRSNQPQHF	TGTGCCAGCAGCCTGGAGGGCCGGAGCAATCAGCCCCAGCATTTT
-	TRBJ2-5	TRBV29-1	many	CSASWGETQYF	TGCAGCGCAAGCTGGGGGGAGACCCAGTACTTC
TRBD1	TRBJ2-4	TRBV5-1	few	CASSETGTNIQYF	TGCGCCAGCAGCGAGACAGGGACCAACATTCAGTACTTC
-	TRBJ1-3	TRBV18	-	CASSPLDSLSGNTIYF	TGTGCCAGCTCACCACTTGACAGCCTCTCTGGAAACACCATATATTTT
TRBD2	TRBJ2-1	TRBV28	-	CATRPGTSGIDEQFF	TGTGCCACTCGCCCCGGGACTAGCGGGATAGATGAGCAGTTCTTC
-	TRBJ1-2	TRBV11-2	once	CASSLNLYSTNYGYTF	TGTGCCAGCAGCTTAAATCTTTACAGTACTAACTATGGCTACACCTTC
-	TRBJ1-1	TRBV6-6	-	CASSYPKNEAFF	TGTGCCAGCAGTTACCCTAAAAATGAAGCTTTCTTT
-	TRBJ1-1	TRBV6-5	-	CASSLRENTEAFF	TGTGCCAGCAGCCTCAGGGAAAACACTGAAGCTTTCTTT
-	TRBJ2-1	TRBV4-2	many	CASSHVSGLQSSNEQFF	TGTGCCAGCAGCCATGTTTCCGGACTCCAATCAAGCAATGAGCAGTTCTTC
TRBD2	TRBJ2-1	TRBV5-1	few	CASRTSGRVDEQFF	TGCGCCAGCAGGACTAGCGGGAGAGTTGATGAGCAGTTCTTC
TRBD1	TRBJ2-7	TRBV7-8	-	CASSLDRGEQYF	TGTGCCAGCAGCTTAGACAGGGGCGAGCAGTACTTC
-	TRBJ1-2	TRBV7-9	-	CASSLSGGAGYGYTF	TGTGCCAGCAGCTTATCGGGAGGGGCGGGTTATGGCTACACCTTC
TRBD2	TRBJ2-5	TRBV9	-	CASSVDEREGRQYF	TGTGCCAGCAGCGTAGATGAGCGGGAGGGCCGCCAGTACTTC
TRBD1	TRBJ1-5	TRBV7-2	-	CASSSSRGGDSNQPQHF	TGTGCCAGCAGCTCCAGCAGGGGGGGAGATAGCAATCAGCCCCAGCATTTT
TRBD1	TRBJ1-5	TRBV27	-	CASSLTGTGVQQPQHF	TGTGCCAGCAGTTTAACCGGGACAGGGGTCCAACAGCCCCAGCATTTT
-	TRBJ1-1	TRBV19	-	CASMKSRGGTEAFF	TGTGCCAGTATGAAATCGAGGGGGGGCACTGAAGCTTTCTTT
-	TRBJ2-5	TRBV11-2	-	CASSLGVITNQETQYF	TGTGCCAGCAGCTTAGGGGTGATCACCAACCAAGAGACCCAGTACTTC
-	TRBJ1-4	TRBV28	-	CASRGSSATNEKLFF	TGTGCCAGCAGGGGGTCGTCTGCAACTAATGAAAAACTGTTTTTT
TRBD1	TRBJ2-3	TRBV28	-	CASSPIMGQYTDTQYF	TGTGCCAGCAGTCCCATCATGGGACAGTACACAGATACGCAGTATTTT
TRBD1	TRBJ1-2	TRBV10-3	-	CAISLQGGYGYTF	TGTGCCATCAGCCTACAGGGGGGCTATGGCTACACCTTC
-	TRBJ1-1	TRBV28	-	CASSFRQTGRRAFF	TGTGCCAGCAGTTTCCGACAGACCGGGCGTAGAGCTTTCTTT
-	TRBJ2-1	TRBV29-1	once	CSVTDSNEQFF	TGCAGCGTTACTGATAGCAATGAGCAGTTCTTC
-	TRBJ2-5	TRBV7-3	-	CASGRKGETQYF	TGTGCCAGCGGAAGAAAGGGGGAGACCCAGTACTTC
-	TRBJ1-5	TRBV2	-	CASSEFRSISPQHF	TGTGCCAGCAGTGAGTTTAGGTCAATATCGCCCCAGCATTTT
-	TRBJ2-1	TRBV7-3	once	CASSQRTKSSYNEQFF	TGTGCCAGCAGCCAAAGGACTAAAAGCTCCTACAATGAGCAGTTCTTC
-	TRBJ2-7	TRBV23-1	-	CASSQDTYEQYF	TGCGCCAGCAGTCAAGACACATACGAGCAGTACTTC
TRBD1	TRBJ2-5	TRBV5-4	-	CASSSADRLRRAQYF	TGTGCCAGCAGCTCGGCGGACAGGTTAAGACGGGCCCAGTACTTC
-	TRBJ1-2	TRBV28	-	CASCKGGYGYTF	TGTGCCAGCTGCAAGGGCGGCTATGGCTACACCTTC
-	TRBJ1-3	TRBV5-1	-	CASSLGGTSSGNTIYF	TGCGCCAGCAGCTTGGGCGGGACGAGCTCTGGAAACACCATATATTTT
TRBD2	TRBJ2-2	TRBV5-3	-	CARSLHGRGSLAGGGTGELFF	TGTGCCAGAAGCTTGCATGGGAGAGGCTCACTAGCGGGAGGAGGCACCGGGGAGCTGTTTTTT
-	TRBJ2-5	TRBV2	-	CASRWGRQETQYF	TGTGCCAGCAGGTGGGGGCGGCAAGAGACCCAGTACTTC
-	TRBJ1-2	TRBV28	-	CASSSTGGTYGYTF	TGTGCCAGCAGTTCGACAGGTGGTACTTATGGCTACACCTTC
TRBD2	TRBJ2-5	TRBV6-1	few	CASSEAWREGRETQYF	TGTGCCAGCAGTGAAGCTTGGCGGGAGGGTCGGGAGACCCAGTACTTC
-	TRBJ1-3	TRBV5-4	-	CASSLSAGRSGNTIYF	TGTGCCAGCAGCTTGAGTGCAGGCCGCTCTGGAAACACCATATATTTT
TRBD1	TRBJ1-4	TRBV18	once	CASSPGTGEVLFF	TGTGCCAGCTCACCAGGAACAGGGGAGGTACTGTTTTTT
TRBD1	TRBJ1-2	TRBV7-2	-	CASSYHRGLGGYTF	TGTGCCAGCAGCTACCACAGGGGGCTAGGTGGCTACACCTTC
TRBD2	TRBJ2-5	TRBV5-1	few	CASSTGLAGGKETQYF	TGCGCCAGCAGTACGGGACTAGCGGGAGGAAAAGAGACCCAGTACTTC
-	TRBJ1-1	TRBV19	-	CASQTRGGTEAFF	TGTGCCAGTCAAACCCGGGGAGGCACTGAAGCTTTCTTT
-	TRBJ2-5	TRBV6-5	-	CASSYSGLGGETQYF	TGTGCCAGCAGTTACTCGGGCCTGGGTGGGGAGACCCAGTACTTC
-	TRBJ2-1	TRBV5-1	-	CASSLGDGYNEQFF	TGCGCCAGCAGCTTGGGCGACGGTTACAATGAGCAGTTCTTC
-	TRBJ2-2	TRBV11-1	many	CASSPGGYTGELFF	TGTGCCAGCAGCCCCGGGGGTTACACCGGGGAGCTGTTTTTT
TRBD1	TRBJ2-7	TRBV7-9	-	CASSPGQPYEQYF	TGTGCCAGCAGCCCGGGACAGCCGTACGAGCAGTACTTC
TRBD1	TRBJ2-1	TRBV9	few	CASSVTGDSYNEQFF	TGTGCCAGCAGCGTTACAGGGGACTCCTACAATGAGCAGTTCTTC
TRBD2	TRBJ2-7	TRBV6-1	-	CASHKDWGGSYEQYF	TGTGCCAGCCATAAAGATTGGGGGGGGTCCTACGAGCAGTACTTC